This T cell receptor (beta chain) was captured by sequencing in a study of control samples from healthy donors and cancer patients. The method was immunoSEQ multiplex PCR; TCRdb's version includes in-frame clones alone and lacks a portion of them. Of about 120,000 clones listed, 92% are singletons. V lost 0 bases to trimming and J lost 5 bases, with 14 bases between them. The germline gives CDR1 MNHEY, CDR2 SVGEGT. The CDR3 totals 16 residues. This chain links TRBV6-2 or TRBV6-3 with TRBJ2-1, with D possibly TRBD1 on 6 matching bases. Sequenced sample: PBMCs. The receptor was derived from a man older than 75 with head and neck cancer. CDR3 nucleotides: TGTGCCAGCAGTTACTCGAACAGGGCCCGGGACAATGAGCAGTTCTTC. As protein: CASSYSNRARDNEQFF.